The rows below give T cell receptor beta chains drawn from one sample of a study of PD-1 blockade in classical Hodgkin lymphoma. Profiling relied on immunoSEQ multiplex PCR, and the TCRdb table lists in-frame clones only, not all of them. The table records approximately 15,000 clones, 83% of them present only once. The sample in question was peripheral blood mononuclear cells (PBMCs), obtained at baseline. All receptors come from a human donor with classical Hodgkin lymphoma. The CDR3 runs from the conserved cysteine through the conserved F or W. The D gene is left open where the match is weak. Clone size, where shown, is once, few, many, or a class for clones that have expanded.

few TRBJ1-5 NA TRBV28 TGTGCCTCCCGGCCCGATAGCAATCAGCCCCAGCATTTT CASRPDSNQPQHF
NA TRBJ2-1 TRBD2 TRBV7-6 TGTGCCAGCAGCTGGCGGGGGGCGCTCAATGAGCAGTTCTTC CASSWRGALNEQFF
NA TRBJ2-1 NA TRBV7-2 TGTGCCAGCAGCCCACAAACGAATCCGGGCTCCTACAATGAGCAGTTCTTC CASSPQTNPGSYNEQFF
NA TRBJ1-5 TRBD1 TRBV19 TGTGCCAGCCGAAGACAGGGGGCGCAGCAGCCCCAGCATTTT CASRRQGAQQPQHF
NA TRBJ1-5 NA TRBV19 TGTGCCAGTAGTATAGGCCGATTGAGGGCAGTCTATAGCAATCAGCCCCAGCATTTT CASSIGRLRAVYSNQPQHF
NA TRBJ2-1 TRBD1 TRBV28 TGTGCCAGCAGTCCATGGACAGGGACGGACAATGAGCAGTTCTTC CASSPWTGTDNEQFF
NA TRBJ2-3 NA TRBV2 TGTGCCAGCAGTAGCGGACCACCCACAGATACGCAGTATTTT CASSSGPPTDTQYF
few TRBJ1-3 NA TRBV18 TGTGCCAGCAGACCCCAGAGGTCTGGAAACACCATATATTTT CASRPQRSGNTIYF
NA TRBJ1-1 NA TRBV10-3 TGTGCCATCAGTGAGTCGCGGGGCTGGAACACTGAAGCTTTCTTT CAISESRGWNTEAFF
NA TRBJ1-2 NA TRBV28 TGTGCCAGCGGCCTACAGGGCTATGGCTACACCTTC CASGLQGYGYTF
NA TRBJ1-4 NA TRBV7-9 TGTGCCAGCAGCCCCGAGGGGAGAACTAATGAAAAACTGTTTTTT CASSPEGRTNEKLFF
NA TRBJ1-1 NA TRBV6-5 TGTGCCAGCACCCAGAGGGGGGAAGCTTTCTTT CASTQRGEAFF
NA TRBJ1-4 NA TRBV5-1 TGCGCCAGCAGCTTCCCGGGAAACGAAAAACTGTTTTTT CASSFPGNEKLFF
NA TRBJ2-1 TRBD2 TRBV28 TGTGCCAGCAGTTCAATAATGGGACTAGCCTACAATGAGCAGTTCTTC CASSSIMGLAYNEQFF
few TRBJ1-5 TRBD1 TRBV7-8 TGTGCCAGCAGCTTATCGACAGGGAGCAATCAGCCCCAGCATTTT CASSLSTGSNQPQHF
NA TRBJ1-1 NA TRBV6-6 TGTGCCAGCAACGGGAATGCGGACACTGAAGCTTTCTTT CASNGNADTEAFF
NA TRBJ1-1 NA TRBV5-1 TGCGCCAGCAGCACTGCGTTCAGGGGCCCAAACACTGAAGCTTTCTTT CASSTAFRGPNTEAFF
few TRBJ1-5 NA TRBV7-9 TGTGCCAGCAGCCCCGAGGGGGTGGGCTTGCATTTT CASSPEGVGLHF
NA TRBJ2-2 TRBD2 TRBV7-8 TGTGCCAGCAGCTTAGCGGCTAGCGGGGGGCTTAACACCGGGGAGCTGTTTTTT CASSLAASGGLNTGELFF
NA TRBJ2-1 NA TRBV2 TGTGCCAGCAGTCACGGGGTACTACTGTTCTTC CASSHGVLLFF
NA TRBJ1-2 NA TRBV7-2 TGTGCCAGCAGCTCCGACGCTCAGCGTTTTAACTATGGCTACACCTTC CASSSDAQRFNYGYTF
NA TRBJ1-6 TRBD1 TRBV9 TGTGCCAGCAGCCCCCGTCCGACAGGGGGCCCGGATTCACCCCTCCACTTT CASSPRPTGGPDSPLHF
NA TRBJ2-7 NA TRBV19 TGTGCCAGTAGTATGCCTGGGGAGGCCTACGAGCAGTACTTC CASSMPGEAYEQYF
NA TRBJ1-1 NA TRBV7-6 TGTGCCAGCAGCTTAGACTCCGCTGAAGCTTTCTTT CASSLDSAEAFF
NA TRBJ2-3 TRBD2 TRBV29-1 TGCAGCGTTGAAGGAGGGGCTAGCGGGGGTGTCTCAGATACGCAGTATTTT CSVEGGASGGVSDTQYF
NA TRBJ2-1 TRBD2 TRBV7-2 TGTGCCAGCAGCCACGTTAGCGGGGGGGCCTTGAATGAGCAGTTCTTC CASSHVSGGALNEQFF
NA TRBJ1-1 NA TRBV20-1 TGCAGTGCTAGAGGCGGCACTGAAGCTTTCTTT CSARGGTEAFF
NA TRBJ2-2 TRBD1 TRBV4-2 TGTGCCAGCAGCCAAGAAGGGACAGGGGACACCGGGGAGCTGTTTTTT CASSQEGTGDTGELFF
once TRBJ1-2 NA TRBV28 TGTGCCAGCTCGATTGCTCGACAGAACGGCTACACCTTC CASSIARQNGYTF
NA TRBJ2-7 TRBD2 TRBV25-1 TGTGCCAGCAGTGAATTCAGGGAGGGCGGAGGGCAGTACTTC CASSEFREGGGQYF
few TRBJ1-4 TRBD1 TRBV19 TGTGCCAGTAGTATCTGGACAGGTGGGAAAGAAAAACTGTTTTTT CASSIWTGGKEKLFF
NA TRBJ1-5 TRBD1 TRBV2 TGTGCCAGCAGTGAACAGGGGGCGAAGGAACCCCAGCATTTT CASSEQGAKEPQHF
NA TRBJ2-6 NA TRBV7-7 TGTGCCAGCAGCAAAGCAGTTAAGCCACAAAGTCGGGCCAACGTCCTGACTTTC CASSKAVKPQSRANVLTF
few TRBJ1-1 NA TRBV4-1 TGCGCCAGCAGCCAATGGGACAAGAACACTGAAGCTTTCTTT CASSQWDKNTEAFF
NA TRBJ1-6 NA TRBV27 TGTGCCAGCAGTTCCCGCCGCAGGGGCGCAGGTTCACCCCTCCACTTT CASSSRRRGAGSPLHF
NA TRBJ2-3 TRBD1 TRBV29-1 TGCAGCGGGGGACAGGGCACGCAGTATTTT CSGGQGTQYF
NA TRBJ2-5 NA TRBV5-4 TGTGCCAGCAGCTTGAGCATGTGGGGGCCGGAGACCCAGTACTTC CASSLSMWGPETQYF